The 9 T cell receptor beta chains below come from one sample, sequenced in a study of CDR3 diversity in severe acne. Using its own MiXCR run on the PCR reads, TCRdb lists one record per CDR3 protein. The sample consists of roughly 100,000 distinct CDR3 sequences, roughly half of them appearing once. Specimen: blood. The receptors here all came from a male donor with acne.

The chain recombines TRBV20-1 with TRBJ2-1, with a weak D call TRBD1 (5 bases). Trimming cost V 6 bases and J 4 bases, with 22 bases left between them. The CDR3 length is 16 residues. Germline V gives CDR1 DFQATT, CDR2 SNEGSKA (reference sequence). CDR3 region: CSASSDRRARYNEQFF. The CDR3 bases are TGCAGTGCCAGCAGTGACAGACGGGCGAGGTACAATGAGCAGTTCTTC.

V gene TRBV9 combines with J gene TRBJ2-7; 8 nucleotides match TRBD2. J gave up 5 bases and V 4 bases, and 11 bases lay outside the gene matches. The length of the CDR3 is 15 residues. CDR1 and CDR2 from the germline V gene are SGDLS and YYNGEE. The CDR3 region has the DNA TGTGCCAGCAGCAGAGTAGGAAGCGGGAGCGACGAGCAGTACTTC. Its translation is CASSRVGSGSDEQYF.

This clonotype was picked up many times. The J gene is TRBJ2-1, the V gene TRBV5-6, with 12 bases lining up with TRBD2. Trimming at V came to 10 bases and at J to 9 bases, leaving 14 bases not matched to a gene. Germline CDR1 reads SGHDT; CDR2 reads YYEEEE. The CDR3 consists of 15 residues. The CDR3 region is CAAGGLAGGPGEQFF. CDR3 nucleotide sequence: TGTGCCGCCGGGGGGCTAGCGGGAGGGCCCGGTGAGCAGTTCTTC.

This clonotype has at least ten counts. V usage is TRBV7-2 and J usage is TRBJ1-2; 8 bases align to TRBD1. V shed 5 bases and J 2 bases; nucleotides not matched to a gene: 16. The CDR3 is 18 residues long. Per the germline V gene, CDR1 is SGHTA and CDR2 is FQGNSA. CDR3 protein: CASSLNPPRTGWNYGYTF. CDR3 nucleotides: TGTGCCAGCAGCCTCAACCCTCCCCGGACAGGGTGGAACTATGGCTACACCTTC.

The chain joins TRBV28 to TRBJ2-5, with D unclear. Per germline, CDR1 MDHEN and CDR2 SYDVKM. The CDR3 length is 12 residues. The germline V and J ends were trimmed by 3 bases and 0 bases, with 2 bases remaining between them. CDR3 in amino acids: CASSFDQETQYF. CDR3 bases: TGTGCCAGCAGTTTTGACCAAGAGACCCAGTACTTC. The full variable domain, in which reference TRBV28 and TRBJ2-5 provide the parts outside the CDR3, is DVKVTQSSRYLVKRTGEKVFLECVQDMDHENMFWYRQDPGLGLRLIYFSYDVKMKEKGDIPEGYSVSREKKERFSLILESASTNQTSMYLCASSFDQETQYFGPGTRLLVL.

The table lists this clonotype with many counts. This sequence joins TRBV29-1 and TRBJ1-2; a possible D gene is TRBD1 (5 bases). The V gene lost 1 base and the J gene lost 7 bases, with 10 bases spanning the gap. Germline V CDR1 and CDR2: SQVTM, ANQGSEA. This CDR3 contains 12 residues. The CDR3 DNA sequence: TGCAGCGTTGAAGTCGGGGGGTTTGGCTACACCTTC. Amino acid sequence: CSVEVGGFGYTF.

This chain connects TRBV14 to TRBJ1-1, with a weak D call TRBD1 (5 bases). CDR3 length equals 13 residues. Deletions cut 2 bases from V and 11 bases from J, with 15 bases between. Per the germline V gene, CDR1 is SGHDN and CDR2 is FVKESK. The CDR3 spells CASSQNRGMEAFF. In DNA, the CDR3 is TGTGCCAGCAGCCAAAACCGGGGGATGGAGGCTTTCTTT.

This clonotype has a count of ten or more. This chain links TRBV7-9 with TRBJ2-2, with 8 positions matching TRBD1. V lost 7 bases and J lost 4; bases outside the gene matches: 8. The CDR3 extends over 15 amino acids. Germline CDR1 reads SEHNR; CDR2 reads FQNEAQ (reference sequence). CDR3 nucleotides: TGTGCCAGCACCTCAAGGACAGGGCCCACCGGGGAGCTGTTTTTT. It is translated as CASTSRTGPTGELFF.

This rearrangement joins TRBV6-1 to TRBJ2-3, with TRBD1 identical over 10 bases. V was pared by 5 bases and J by 4 bases, with 3 bases of the junction left unmatched. The CDR3 covers 14 residues. CDR1 is MNHNS and CDR2 is SASEGT in the germline V gene. DNA for the CDR3: TGTGCCAGCAGTCTCGGGACAGGGGCAGATACGCAGTATTTT. As protein: CASSLGTGADTQYF.